Below are 9 T cell receptor beta chains sequenced from a single sample in a study of ipilimumab plus nivolumab after autologous stem cell transplantation. Libraries were prepared by immunoSEQ multiplex PCR; TCRdb keeps only in-frame clonotypes and omits some of them. The table has around 16,000 clones, approximately 80% seen once. The material sequenced was PBMCs, taken in a trial of ipilimumab plus nivolumab as post-transplant consolidation. All receptors come from a male donor with diffuse large B-cell lymphoma.

The CDR3 protein is CASSDIRGGNYGYTF. CDR3 in DNA: TGTGCCAGCAGTGACATTAGGGGAGGAAACTATGGCTACACCTTC. The chain combines TRBV6-4 with TRBJ1-2, with a tentative D call TRBD1 (5 bases). The germline CDR1 and CDR2 sequences are MRHNA and SNTAGT. The CDR3 loop spans 15 amino acids. The V gene lost 2 bases and the J gene lost 2 bases, with 12 bases spanning the gap.

The chain uses TRBV7-2 and TRBJ1-2; the D is unclear. CDR1 and CDR2 (germline): SGHTA, FQGNSA. V lost 0 bases and J 5 bases, leaving 10 bases between the germline ends. The CDR3 is made up of 14 amino acids. The CDR3 DNA reads as TGTGCCAGCAGCTTAGCGGGGATCCCGTATGGCTACACCTTC. It encodes CASSLAGIPYGYTF.

The rearrangement links TRBV4-1 to TRBJ1-1; weak D call: TRBD1 (6 bases). The germline V gene encodes CDR1 MGHRA and CDR2 YSYEKL. Trimming stripped 2 bases from V and 0 bases from J, with 10 bases between. The CDR3 is made up of 15 amino acids. CDR3: CASSQKQGMNTEAFF. CDR3 bases: TGCGCCAGCAGCCAAAAACAGGGAATGAACACTGAAGCTTTCTTT.

The rearrangement uses TRBV9 and TRBJ1-1; the D gene is possibly TRBD1 (5 bases). The germline gives CDR1 SGDLS, CDR2 YYNGEE. The CDR3 extends over 14 amino acids. V was pared by 2 bases and J by 4 bases, with 12 bases between. CDR3 region: CASSVGRITTEAFF. CDR3 nucleotides: TGTGCCAGCAGCGTGGGACGTATTACCACTGAAGCTTTCTTT.

The chain employs TRBV30 and TRBJ1-2, with D maybe TRBD1 (6 bases). Germline loops: CDR1 GTSNPN, CDR2 SVGIG (reference sequence). Trimming took off 7 bases at V and 0 bases at J, with 15 bases between the two ends. The CDR3 contains 14 residues. The CDR3 sequence is CAFPRGAPNYGYTF. The CDR3 DNA reads as TGTGCCTTCCCTAGGGGGGCCCCTAACTATGGCTACACCTTC.

The chain couples TRBV10-3 to TRBJ2-1; tentatively, D is TRBD1 or TRBD2 (6 bases each). CDR1 and CDR2 from the germline V gene are ENHRY and SYGVKD. This CDR3 is built from 15 residues. V was shortened by 8 bases and J by 4 bases, with 18 bases between the two germline ends. CDR3 sequence: CAIGREQGGYNEQFF. CDR3 nucleotide sequence: TGTGCCATCGGCCGGGAGCAAGGGGGTTACAATGAGCAGTTCTTC.

The genes are TRBV19 and TRBJ1-1; 12 bases map to TRBD1. J gave up 1 base and V 6 bases, and 6 bases lay outside the gene matches. The CDR3 has 16 amino acids. CDR1 LNHDA and CDR2 SQIVND come from the germline V gene (reference sequence). CDR3 sequence: CASRGTGGHWNTEAFF. The DNA of the CDR3 is TGTGCCAGTAGAGGGACAGGGGGCCATTGGAACACTGAAGCTTTCTTT.

The chain uses TRBV7-9 and TRBJ1-2; D ambiguous. The CDR3 consists of 11 residues. Per germline, CDR1 SEHNR and CDR2 FQNEAQ (reference sequence). V lost 5 bases and J lost 4, with 5 bases in between. DNA of the CDR3: TGTGCCAGCAGCGAATCCTATGGCTACACCTTC. Translated: CASSESYGYTF.

J is TRBJ1-2 and V is TRBV5-4, with 10 bases lining up with TRBD1. The CDR3 sequence is 15 residues long. Germline values: CDR1 SGHNT, CDR2 YYREEE (reference sequence). V trimming: 4 bases; J trimming: 6 bases; junction bases outside the gene matches: 9. The CDR3 is CASSLSTGGADGYTF. The CDR3 DNA reads TGTGCCAGCAGCCTCTCGACAGGGGGCGCGGATGGCTACACCTTC.